This T cell receptor beta chain came from a study of T cells after yellow fever vaccination. Findings and limits, study-wide: Subsequent to the booster, the majority of primary-vaccination clones reappeared (roughly 97% CD4, about 90% CD8). Although most clonotypes did not, a small share appeared in both CD4 and CD8 compartments. The secondary response showed a weaker magnitude and a faster peak, day 5 versus 15.

From the 5' RACE reads, TCRdb called clonotypes with MiXCR, one entry per CDR3 protein. The sample includes under 200,000 distinct CDR3 sequences, roughly 11% seen only once; the top ten take around 34%. Germline V lookup: CDR1 MDHEN, CDR2 SYDVKM. V lost 3 bases to trimming and J lost 2 bases, with 12 bases between them. This CDR3 spans 15 amino acids. This clonotype showed up many times. What it binds is unknown. This rearrangement joins TRBV28 to TRBJ2-3, with D maybe TRBD1 (6 bases). The TCR comes from a man younger than 35 who received the YFV17D yellow fever vaccine. The input for sequencing was CD8+ T cells sorted from PBMCs, taken 15 days after the yellow fever booster vaccination. CDR3 amino acids: CASSLVGALTDTQYF. CDR3 in DNA: TGTGCCAGCAGTTTGGTGGGGGCCCTCACAGATACGCAGTATTTT. Full variable domain (missing parts from reference TRBV28 and TRBJ2-3): DVKVTQSSRYLVKRTGEKVFLECVQDMDHENMFWYRQDPGLGLRLIYFSYDVKMKEKGDIPEGYSVSREKKERFSLILESASTNQTSMYLCASSLVGALTDTQYFGPGTRLTVL.